This T cell receptor beta chain emerged from a study of graft-versus-host responses after intestinal transplantation. The overall study: Every recipient had anti-thymocyte globulin induction and two to three years of tacrolimus plus steroids.

For this clone: Antigen: not known.

The CDR3 is 16 amino acids. Germline V CDR1 and CDR2: SGHTS, YDEGEE. V dropped 4 bases and J dropped 4; count of bases not matched to a gene: 10. Findings and caveats of the study: The study found high graft-versus-host to host-versus-graft clonal ratios in allografts of patients with graft-donor T cell macrochimerism.

The data were produced by immunoSEQ multiplex PCR, yet TCRdb's version contains in-frame clones alone and is incomplete. The sample holds about 98,000 clones, around 86% seen once. The chain joins TRBV5-8 to TRBJ1-1; 10 bases match TRBD1. Here the sequenced sample was unstimulated CD8+ T cells sorted from spleen or lymph node cells, taken before intestinal transplant. This receptor was obtained from a human donor who received an intestinal transplant. CDR3 in DNA: TGTGCCAGCAGCCCGGGGACAGGGGACTTCGTCACTGAAGCTTTCTTT. Protein sequence: CASSPGTGDFVTEAFF. Based on the CDR3 plus reference TRBV5-8 and TRBJ1-1, the full variable domain is EAGVTQSPTHLIKTRGQQATLRCSPISGHTSVYWYQQALGLGLQFLLWYDEGEERNRGNFPPRFSGRQFPNYSSELNVNALELEDSALYLCASSPGTGDFVTEAFFGQGTRLTVV.